These 14 T cell receptor beta chains originate from one sample sequenced in a study of molecular identifiers for immune sequencing clone quantification. TCRdb reanalysed the PCR reads using MiXCR and keeps one entry per CDR3 protein. The repertoire holds tens of thousands of distinct CDR3 sequences, with more than 20% as singletons. The sequenced sample consisted of naive CD8+ T cells from blood, with Jurkat cell RNA spiked in. Subset denoted: FACS-sorted CD8+CD4-CCR7+CD45RA+ naive T cells. The receptors shown here come from a human donor in good health. Some libraries in this study had Jurkat cell RNA spiked in.

This clonotype was recorded a few times. The chain joins TRBV28 to TRBJ2-2; 8 bases match TRBD1. The CDR3 runs 15 residues. Germline CDR1 is MDHEN and CDR2 is SYDVKM. The V gene end was trimmed by 6 bases and the J gene end by 4 bases; junction bases not matched to a gene: 7. DNA for the CDR3: TGTGCCAGCAGACATTGGACAGGGCCCACCGGGGAGCTGTTTTTT. Its protein product is CASRHWTGPTGELFF.

This clonotype was picked up a small number of times. The chain carries TRBV7-6 and TRBJ2-3, with D hard to call. There are 12 residues in the CDR3. Looked up from germline, CDR1 is SGHVS and CDR2 is FNYEAQ. The ends were cut back, 0 bases at V and 7 bases at J, with 5 bases in the middle. The CDR3 sequence is CASSLARNTQYF. CDR3 nucleotide sequence: TGTGCCAGCAGCTTAGCGCGAAATACGCAGTATTTT.

V and J are TRBV4-3 and TRBJ2-4; D not resolved. V lost 0 bases, J lost 0 bases, and 12 bases lay in between. Germline CDR1 and CDR2: LGHNA and YSLEER. The CDR3 is 17 amino acids. In nucleotides, the CDR3 is TGCGCCAGCAGCCAAGAAGCTGGCCCCTTAGCCAAAAACATTCAGTACTTC. Its translation is CASSQEAGPLAKNIQYF.

Concerning this clonotype itself: A much larger clone differs from this one at a single base, so this may be a read error. The rearrangement links TRBV7-9 to TRBJ2-5; 15 bases fit TRBD2. V gave up 5 bases and J gave up 7 bases; unmatched junction bases: 11. The CDR3 is 17 amino acids. Looked up from germline, CDR1 is SEHNR and CDR2 is FQNEAQ (reference sequence). CDR3: CASSPGTSGRIPPTQYF. The CDR3 coding sequence is TGTGCCAGCAGCCCCGGGACTAGCGGGAGGATCCCACCGACCCAGTACTTC.

This clonotype occurred a few times. The chain has TRBV5-1 and TRBJ2-7; 10 bases agree with TRBD1. The CDR3 has 17 amino acids. CDR1 SGHRS and CDR2 YFSETQ come from the germline V gene. V was pared by 4 bases and J by 1 base, with 11 bases of the junction left unmatched. The DNA for the CDR3 is TGCGCCAGCAGCGGAGGATTGGGGACAGGGGAATCCTACGAGCAGTACTTC. It encodes CASSGGLGTGESYEQYF.

On this clonotype: Just one base apart from a much larger clone, this may be a read error. The V and J genes are TRBV29-1 and TRBJ2-5, with D hard to call. V lost 5 bases, J lost 0 bases, and 16 bases lay in between. The germline V gene encodes CDR1 SQVTM and CDR2 ANQGSEA. The CDR3 covers 15 residues. The CDR3 DNA reads TGCAGCGTTATGAAGCGAGGATCGTACCAAGAGACCCAGTACTTC. This translates into CSVMKRGSYQETQYF.

As regards this clonotype: The junction and the germline gene differ at one end; a read error may be behind it. The chain has TRBV28 and TRBJ1-2; 8 nucleotides agree with TRBD1. CDR3 size: 23 residues. From germline, CDR1 is MDHEN and CDR2 SYDVKM. DNA for the CDR3: TGTGCCAGCAGTTTCACCGTAGCCAGTACGGCGCCCGGACAGGGTGGAGCTAACTATGGCTCCACCTTC. Protein: CASSFTVASTAPGQGGANYGSTF.

This clonotype occurred many times. This rearrangement joins TRBV28 to TRBJ2-7, with 8 bases matching TRBD1. This CDR3 is built from 15 residues. In germline, CDR1 is MDHEN, CDR2 SYDVKM. The V segment lost 6 bases and the J segment 4 bases; nucleotides outside the gene matches: 11. For the CDR3, the DNA is TGTGCCAGCAGGATCCTCGGGACAGGAGAGTACGAGCAGTACTTC. This gives the protein CASRILGTGEYEQYF.

In its sample, this clonotype was seen once. The junction differs from germline at one of its ends, possibly a read error. The chain is built from TRBV27 and TRBJ2-3; tentatively, D is TRBD1 (5 bases). Germline CDR1 and CDR2: MNHEY and SMNVEV (reference sequence). There are 17 residues in the CDR3. The CDR3: CASRFPTGDPSTATQYF. CDR3 nucleotide sequence: TGTGCCAGCCGTTTCCCTACAGGAGACCCCTCCACAGCTACGCAGTATTTT.

This clonotype occurred many times. This chain uses TRBV7-2 with TRBJ2-3; TRBD2 aligns across 8 bases. V shed 5 bases, J shed 1 base, and the junction held 8 bases outside the gene matches. This CDR3 is built from 16 residues. CDR1 is SGHTA and CDR2 is FQGNSA in the germline V gene. CDR3 DNA sequence: TGTGCCAGCAGCCCAATAGCGGGATTCGGCACAGATACGCAGTATTTT. It translates to CASSPIAGFGTDTQYF. Full variable domain (missing parts from reference TRBV7-2 and TRBJ2-3): GAGVSQSPSNKVTEKGKDVELRCDPISGHTALYWYRQSLGQGLEFLIYFQGNSAPDKSGLPSDRFSAERTGGSVSTLTIQRTQQEDSAVYLCASSPIAGFGTDTQYFGPGTRLTVL.

V is TRBV4-1 and J is TRBJ1-1; D remains ambiguous. The germline V gene encodes CDR1 MGHRA and CDR2 YSYEKL. Trimming cost V 1 base and J 3 bases, with 12 bases left between them. The CDR3 spans 15 residues. Here the CDR3 reads CASSQVVVEDTEAFF. CDR3 coding DNA: TGCGCCAGCAGCCAAGTGGTGGTGGAGGACACTGAAGCTTTCTTT.

This chain connects TRBV12-3 or TRBV12-4 to TRBJ2-1, with TRBD2 matching 12 bases. This CDR3 has 16 residues. The V segment lost 5 bases and the J segment 7 bases; nucleotides outside the gene matches: 9. As DNA, the CDR3 is TGTGCCAGCAGTGGGGTGACTAGCGGGAGTGGAAATGAGCAGTTCTTC. Its protein is CASSGVTSGSGNEQFF.

Note on this clonotype: Compared with germline, one end of the junction differs, possibly owing to a read error. The rearrangement uses TRBV6-5 and TRBJ1-4; TRBD1 agrees at 7 bases. CDR3 length: 13 residues. The germline V gene has CDR1 MNHEY and CDR2 SVGAGI. This CDR3 is CAPTDRLNEKLFF. The CDR3 DNA reads TGTGCCCCCACGGACAGGCTTAATGAAAAACTATTTTTT.

The chain has TRBV29-1 and TRBJ2-5; perhaps TRBD2 as D (6 bases). CDR1 SQVTM and CDR2 ANQGSEA come from the germline V gene. V was cut by 6 bases and J by 1 base, with 15 bases left in between. The CDR3 length is 14 residues. This chain's CDR3 is CSVSHAGRQETQYF. Written as DNA, the CDR3 is TGCAGCGTCTCTCACGCGGGACGCCAAGAGACCCAGTACTTC.